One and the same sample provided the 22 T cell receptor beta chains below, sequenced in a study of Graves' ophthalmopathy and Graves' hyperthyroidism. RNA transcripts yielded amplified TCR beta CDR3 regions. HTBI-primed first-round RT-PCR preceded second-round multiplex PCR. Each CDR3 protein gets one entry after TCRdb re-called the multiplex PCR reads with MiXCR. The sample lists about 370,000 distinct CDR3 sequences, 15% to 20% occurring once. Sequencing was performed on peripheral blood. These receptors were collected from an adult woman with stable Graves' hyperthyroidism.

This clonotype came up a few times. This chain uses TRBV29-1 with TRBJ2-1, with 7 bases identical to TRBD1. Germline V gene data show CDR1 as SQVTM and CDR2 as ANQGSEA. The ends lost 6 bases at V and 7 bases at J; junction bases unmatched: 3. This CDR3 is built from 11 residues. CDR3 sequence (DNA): TGCAGCGTAAAACAGGGGAATGAGCAGTTCTTC. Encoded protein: CSVKQGNEQFF.

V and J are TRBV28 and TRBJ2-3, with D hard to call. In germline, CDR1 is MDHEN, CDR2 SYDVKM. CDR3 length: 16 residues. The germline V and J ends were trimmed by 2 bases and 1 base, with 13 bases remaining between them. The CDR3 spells CASSLRRVLGTDTQYF. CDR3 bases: TGTGCCAGCAGTTTACGTCGGGTTTTAGGCACAGATACGCAGTATTTT.

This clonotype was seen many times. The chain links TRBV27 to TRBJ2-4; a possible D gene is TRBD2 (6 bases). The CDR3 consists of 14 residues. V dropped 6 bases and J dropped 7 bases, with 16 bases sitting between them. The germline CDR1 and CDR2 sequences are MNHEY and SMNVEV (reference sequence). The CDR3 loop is CASSTRLDVNIQYF. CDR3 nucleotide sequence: TGTGCCAGCAGCACAAGACTAGACGTCAACATTCAGTACTTC.

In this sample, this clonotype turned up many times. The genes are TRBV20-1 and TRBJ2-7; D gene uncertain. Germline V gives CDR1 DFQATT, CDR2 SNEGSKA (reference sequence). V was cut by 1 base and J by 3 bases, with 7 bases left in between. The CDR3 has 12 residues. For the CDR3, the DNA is TGCAGTGCTAGAGGCCATGACTACGAGCAGTACTTC. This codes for CSARGHDYEQYF.

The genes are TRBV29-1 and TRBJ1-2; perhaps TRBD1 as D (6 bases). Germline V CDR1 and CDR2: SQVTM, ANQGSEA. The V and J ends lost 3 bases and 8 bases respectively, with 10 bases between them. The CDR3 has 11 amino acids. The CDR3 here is CSVEGAWGYTF. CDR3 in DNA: TGCAGCGTTGAGGGGGCGTGGGGCTACACCTTC.

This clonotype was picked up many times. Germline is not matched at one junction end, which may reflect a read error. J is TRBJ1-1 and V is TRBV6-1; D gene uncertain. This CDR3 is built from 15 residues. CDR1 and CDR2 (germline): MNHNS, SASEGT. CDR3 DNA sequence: TGTGCCAGCAGGGAAGACGGACGGCTGAACACTGAAGCTTTCTTT. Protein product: CASREDGRLNTEAFF.

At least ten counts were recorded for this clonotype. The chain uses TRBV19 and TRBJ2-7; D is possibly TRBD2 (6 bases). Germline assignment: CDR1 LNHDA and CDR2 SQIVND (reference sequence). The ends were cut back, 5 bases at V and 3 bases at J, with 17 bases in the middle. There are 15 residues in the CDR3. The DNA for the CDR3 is TGTGCCAGTAGTCCCCTCCCGGGAGCTAGCTACGAGCAGTACTTC. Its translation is CASSPLPGASYEQYF.

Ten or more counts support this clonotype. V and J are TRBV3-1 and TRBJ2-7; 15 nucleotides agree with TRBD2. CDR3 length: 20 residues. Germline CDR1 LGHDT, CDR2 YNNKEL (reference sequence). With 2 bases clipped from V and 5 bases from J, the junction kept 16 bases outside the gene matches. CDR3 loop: CASSQRGTSGRTARTHEQYF. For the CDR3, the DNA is TGTGCCAGCAGCCAACGGGGGACTAGCGGGAGGACAGCCCGGACGCACGAGCAGTACTTC.

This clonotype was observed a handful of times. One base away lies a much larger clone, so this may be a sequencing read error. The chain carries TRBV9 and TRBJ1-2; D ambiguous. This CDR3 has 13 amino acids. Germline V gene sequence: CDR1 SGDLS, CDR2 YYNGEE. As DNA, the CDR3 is TGTGCCAGCAGCGTAGAGGCAGACTATGGCTTCACCTTC. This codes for CASSVEADYGFTF.

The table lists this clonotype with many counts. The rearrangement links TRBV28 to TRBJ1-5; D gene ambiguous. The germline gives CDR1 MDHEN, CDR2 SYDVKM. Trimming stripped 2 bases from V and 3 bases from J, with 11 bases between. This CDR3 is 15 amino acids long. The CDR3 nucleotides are TGTGCCAGCAGTTTACATCCGAACCCCAATCAGCCCCAGCATTTT. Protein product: CASSLHPNPNQPQHF.

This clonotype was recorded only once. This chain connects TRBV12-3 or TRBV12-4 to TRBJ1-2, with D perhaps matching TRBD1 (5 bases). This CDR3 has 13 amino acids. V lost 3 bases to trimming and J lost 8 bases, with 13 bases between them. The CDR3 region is CASSFLAGNGYTF. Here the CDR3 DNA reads TGTGCCAGCAGTTTTCTCGCAGGGAACGGCTACACCTTC.

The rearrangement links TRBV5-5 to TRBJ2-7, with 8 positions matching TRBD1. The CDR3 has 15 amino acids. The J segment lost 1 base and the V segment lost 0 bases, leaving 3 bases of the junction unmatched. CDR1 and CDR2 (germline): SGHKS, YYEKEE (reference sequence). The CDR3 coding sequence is TGTGCCAGCAGCTTGGGGACAGGGATTTCCTACGAGCAGTACTTC. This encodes CASSLGTGISYEQYF.

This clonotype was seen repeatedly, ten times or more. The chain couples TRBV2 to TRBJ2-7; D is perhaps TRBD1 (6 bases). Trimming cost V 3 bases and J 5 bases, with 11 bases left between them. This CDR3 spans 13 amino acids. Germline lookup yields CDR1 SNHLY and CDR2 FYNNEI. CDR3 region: CASSDRGWNEQYF. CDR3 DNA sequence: TGTGCCAGCAGTGACAGGGGATGGAACGAGCAGTACTTC.

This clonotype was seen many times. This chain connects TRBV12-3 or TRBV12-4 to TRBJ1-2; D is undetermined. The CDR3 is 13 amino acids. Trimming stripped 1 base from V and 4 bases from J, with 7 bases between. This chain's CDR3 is CASSLVLAYGYTF. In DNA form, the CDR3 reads TGTGCCAGCAGTTTAGTATTGGCCTATGGCTACACCTTC.

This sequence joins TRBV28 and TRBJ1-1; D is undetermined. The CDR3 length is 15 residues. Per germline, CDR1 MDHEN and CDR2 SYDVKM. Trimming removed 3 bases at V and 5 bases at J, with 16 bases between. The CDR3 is CASSFSGGWVTEAFF. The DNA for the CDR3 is TGTGCCAGCAGTTTTAGTGGCGGGTGGGTTACTGAAGCTTTCTTT.

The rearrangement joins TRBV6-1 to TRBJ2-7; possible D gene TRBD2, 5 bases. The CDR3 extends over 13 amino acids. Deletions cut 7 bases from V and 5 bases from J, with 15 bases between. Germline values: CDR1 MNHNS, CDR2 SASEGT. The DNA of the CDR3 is TGTGCCAGCATTCCCAGAGGGATGAACGAGCAGTACTTC. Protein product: CASIPRGMNEQYF.

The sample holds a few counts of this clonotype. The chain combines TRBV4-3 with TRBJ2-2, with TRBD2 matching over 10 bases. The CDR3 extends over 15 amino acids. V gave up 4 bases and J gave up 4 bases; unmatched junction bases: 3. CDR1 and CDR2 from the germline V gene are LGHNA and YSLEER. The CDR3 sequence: CASSRGLASTGELFF. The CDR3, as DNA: TGCGCCAGCAGCCGGGGACTAGCGAGCACCGGGGAGCTGTTTTTT.

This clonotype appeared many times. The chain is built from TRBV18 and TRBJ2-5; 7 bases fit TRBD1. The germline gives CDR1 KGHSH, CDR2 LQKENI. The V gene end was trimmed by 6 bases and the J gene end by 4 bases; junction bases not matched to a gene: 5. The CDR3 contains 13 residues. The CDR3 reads CASSQQGRETQYF. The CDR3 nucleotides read TGTGCCAGCTCCCAACAGGGGAGAGAGACCCAGTACTTC.

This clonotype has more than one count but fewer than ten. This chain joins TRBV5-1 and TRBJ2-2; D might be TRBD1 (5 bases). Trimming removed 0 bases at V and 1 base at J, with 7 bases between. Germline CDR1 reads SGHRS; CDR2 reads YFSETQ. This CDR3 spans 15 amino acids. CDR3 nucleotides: TGCGCCAGCAGCTTGGGGACACTGAACACCGGGGAGCTGTTTTTT. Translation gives CASSLGTLNTGELFF.

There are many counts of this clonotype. The DNA for the CDR3 is TGTGCCAGCAGCGGGGGGGAGCACCTCCACTTT. Translation gives CASSGGEHLHF. The chain has TRBV6-1 and TRBJ1-6; maybe TRBD1 (5 bases). Trimming shortened V by 6 bases and J by 15 bases, and 12 bases separated the two germline ends. The CDR3 loop spans 11 amino acids. The germline V gene has CDR1 MNHNS and CDR2 SASEGT.

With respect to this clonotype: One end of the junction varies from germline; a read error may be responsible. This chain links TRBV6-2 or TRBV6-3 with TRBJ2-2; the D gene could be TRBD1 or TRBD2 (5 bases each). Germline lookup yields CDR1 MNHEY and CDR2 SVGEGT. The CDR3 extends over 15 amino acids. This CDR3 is CASSWDGIRTGDLFF. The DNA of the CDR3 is TGTGCCAGCAGTTGGGACGGGATCCGGACCGGGGATCTGTTTTTT.

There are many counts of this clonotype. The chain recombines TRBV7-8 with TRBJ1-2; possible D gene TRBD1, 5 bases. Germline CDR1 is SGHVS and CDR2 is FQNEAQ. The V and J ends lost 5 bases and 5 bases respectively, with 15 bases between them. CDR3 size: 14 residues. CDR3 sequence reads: CASSTAGPQYGYTF. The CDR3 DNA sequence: TGTGCCAGCAGCACCGCGGGACCGCAATATGGCTACACCTTC.